The 28 T cell receptor beta chains reported below all come from one sample, sequenced in a study of blood T cell repertoires in COVID-19. Repertoires were generated with immunoSEQ multiplex PCR, while TCRdb's copy carries only in-frame clones and drops some. The repertoire holds about 31,000 clones, with over 80% as singletons. The sequenced sample consisted of peripheral blood. The origin of the receptors is a human donor in a cohort sampled during active COVID-19.

The chain employs TRBV7-9 and TRBJ1-1; no reliable D call. Trimming pared 5 bases from V and 7 bases from J, leaving 11 bases between. Germline CDR1 reads SEHNR; CDR2 reads FQNEAQ (reference sequence). The CDR3 loop spans 12 amino acids. CDR3 sequence: CASSERDFEAFF. The CDR3 DNA is TGTGCCAGCAGCGAGAGGGATTTTGAAGCTTTCTTT.

The CDR3 is CSVRTVSETQYF. The CDR3 nucleotides read TGCAGCGTTAGGACAGTTTCGGAGACCCAGTACTTC. This chain joins TRBV29-1 and TRBJ2-5; TRBD1 might be the D (6 bases). There are 12 residues in the CDR3. Deletions cut 5 bases from V and 5 bases from J, with 12 bases between. The germline gives CDR1 SQVTM, CDR2 ANQGSEA.

This chain links TRBV10-3 with TRBJ1-6; 7 nucleotides align to TRBD1. With V trimmed by 10 bases and J by 1 base, 7 bases remained unmatched. This CDR3 spans 15 amino acids. Germline V gene data show CDR1 as ENHRY and CDR2 as SYGVKD. The CDR3 nucleotides read TGTGCCAGCGGGGACAGCCATTCCTATAATTCACCCCTCCACTTT. It encodes CASGDSHSYNSPLHF.

Here the CDR3 DNA reads TGTGCCAGCAGCTCCTCGGTCCCGTTCGACAAAAACATTCAGTACTTC. Amino acids: CASSSSVPFDKNIQYF. This chain joins TRBV7-8 and TRBJ2-4, with D uncertain. Germline V gene data show CDR1 as SGHVS and CDR2 as FQNEAQ. The V end was cut by 4 bases, the J end by 3 bases, with 16 bases between. The CDR3 spans 16 residues.

The chain uses TRBV19 and TRBJ1-5, with D unclear. Looked up from germline, CDR1 is LNHDA and CDR2 is SQIVND (reference sequence). V lost 5 bases, J lost 0 bases, and 11 bases lay in between. The CDR3 extends over 15 amino acids. The DNA for the CDR3 is TGTGCCAGTAGTCTCTTCGTTAATAGCAATCAGCCCCAGCATTTT. Encoded protein: CASSLFVNSNQPQHF.

The V gene is TRBV27, the J gene TRBJ1-6; a weak D match, TRBD1 (5 bases). CDR1 and CDR2 (germline): MNHEY, SMNVEV (reference sequence). V dropped 3 bases and J dropped 7 bases, with 19 bases sitting between them. The CDR3 contains 17 residues. CDR3 nucleotides: TGTGCCAGCAGTTTGACAAAAACGACAGTGGGGAATTCACCCCTCCACTTT. It is translated as CASSLTKTTVGNSPLHF.

V usage is TRBV28 and J usage is TRBJ2-3; D might be TRBD2 (6 bases). CDR1 MDHEN and CDR2 SYDVKM come from the germline V gene. The CDR3 is 14 amino acids. Trimming cost V 4 bases and J 9 bases, with 17 bases left between them. CDR3 protein: CASSSDGLGGTQYF. The CDR3 region has the DNA TGTGCCAGCAGTTCCGACGGGTTGGGGGGAACGCAGTATTTT.

The chain carries TRBV19 and TRBJ1-2; 7 bases align to TRBD1. The ends lost 8 bases at V and 5 bases at J; junction bases unmatched: 8. The CDR3 length is 13 residues. The V gene's germline CDR1 is LNHDA and CDR2 SQIVND (reference sequence). Written as DNA, the CDR3 is TGTGCCAGTTCAGAGGGGGCCTGGTATGGCTACACCTTC. Its translation is CASSEGAWYGYTF.

The chain recombines TRBV4-3 with TRBJ2-1; a possible D gene is TRBD1 (5 bases). CDR1 and CDR2 (germline): LGHNA, YSLEER. The CDR3 runs 16 residues. V shed 1 base and J shed 0 bases, with 10 bases lying between them. CDR3 nucleotide sequence: TGCGCCAGCAGCCAAGCCAGTAGGGGCTCCTACAATGAGCAGTTCTTC. This codes for CASSQASRGSYNEQFF.

The CDR3 DNA reads as TGTGCCAGCAGCCCATACGCGGCGTCAAATGAGCAGTTCTTC. It specifies CASSPYAASNEQFF. The V gene is TRBV16, the J gene TRBJ2-1; D call uncertain. Germline V gene sequence: CDR1 KGHSY, CDR2 FQNENV. Trimming cost V 4 bases and J 7 bases, with 14 bases left between them. The CDR3 covers 14 residues.

The chain uses TRBV10-3 and TRBJ2-3, with D unresolved. CDR3 size: 11 residues. Germline V gene lookup returns CDR1 ENHRY and CDR2 SYGVKD. Between the trimmed V and J ends, which lost 3 bases and 7 bases, there was a span of 5 bases. The CDR3 spells CAISDLNTQYF. For the CDR3, the DNA is TGTGCCATCAGTGACCTTAATACGCAGTATTTT.

The CDR3 bases are TGCGCCAGCAGCTTGGATTTGAAGGCGGGACTAGCGGTTCAAGAGACCCAGTACTTC. Protein sequence: CASSLDLKAGLAVQETQYF. This chain links TRBV5-1 with TRBJ2-5, with TRBD2 matching over 11 bases. The V gene's germline CDR1 is SGHRS and CDR2 YFSETQ. The CDR3 runs to 19 residues. With V trimmed by 0 bases and J by 2 bases, 12 bases remained unmatched.

V and J are TRBV30 and TRBJ1-1; possibly TRBD1 for D (6 bases). The germline V gene encodes CDR1 GTSNPN and CDR2 SVGIG (reference sequence). V was cut by 3 bases and J by 6 bases, with 14 bases left in between. The CDR3 length is 13 residues. CDR3 residues: CAWSRQVGAEAFF. DNA of the CDR3: TGTGCCTGGAGCCGACAGGTGGGGGCTGAAGCTTTCTTT.

The chain carries TRBV12-5 and TRBJ2-5, with 12 bases lining up with TRBD1. CDR1 is LGHNT, CDR2 FRNRAP, per germline. With 4 bases clipped from V and 5 bases from J, the junction kept 5 bases outside the gene matches. There are 15 residues in the CDR3. DNA for the CDR3: TGTGCTAGTGGTTGGGGACAGGGGGCAGGGGAGACCCAGTACTTC. Its translation is CASGWGQGAGETQYF.

The rearrangement joins TRBV4-3 to TRBJ2-1; TRBD2 matches 8 bases. After removal of 3 bases from V and 0 bases from J, the junction contained 10 bases not matched to a gene. The CDR3 length is 18 residues. In germline, CDR1 is LGHNA, CDR2 YSLEER. CDR3 residues: CASSQVGLASSSYNEQFF. The CDR3, as DNA: TGCGCCAGCAGCCAGGTAGGACTAGCCTCAAGCTCCTACAATGAGCAGTTCTTC.

The J gene is TRBJ1-6, the V gene TRBV6-5; D not resolved. This CDR3 region has 13 residues. CDR1 and CDR2 from the germline V gene are MNHEY and SVGAGI. V lost 2 bases, J lost 14 bases, and 13 bases lay in between. The chain's CDR3 is CASSYGGGSALHF. CDR3 coding DNA: TGTGCCAGCAGTTACGGAGGCGGGTCGGCCCTCCACTTT.

The chain employs TRBV27 and TRBJ1-4, with D perhaps matching TRBD1 (6 bases). CDR3 length: 14 residues. In germline, CDR1 is MNHEY, CDR2 SMNVEV (reference sequence). Trimming pared 5 bases from V and 7 bases from J, leaving 14 bases between. The CDR3 reads CASSRGGPPEKLFF. The CDR3 DNA is TGTGCCAGCAGTCGAGGGGGTCCGCCTGAAAAACTGTTTTTT.

The chain employs TRBV3-1 (or the pseudogene TRBV3-2) and TRBJ1-1; D gene uncertain. CDR3 length: 12 amino acids. Germline values: CDR1 LGHDT, CDR2 YNNKEL (reference sequence). V dropped 5 bases and J dropped 1 base, with 5 bases sitting between them. This chain's CDR3 is CASSDTNTEAFF. CDR3 DNA: TGTGCCAGCAGCGACACGAACACTGAAGCTTTCTTT.

As DNA, the CDR3 is TGCGCCAGCAGCCAAGAATTCTTAGTAGCGGAGAGCTCCTACAATGAGCAGTTCTTC. This sequence encodes CASSQEFLVAESSYNEQFF. The chain employs TRBV4-3 and TRBJ2-1; tentative D call: TRBD2 (6 bases). The CDR3 is 19 residues long. Per germline, CDR1 LGHNA and CDR2 YSLEER. V was pared by 0 bases and J by 0 bases, with 18 bases between.

The rearrangement links TRBV10-2 to TRBJ1-1, with a weak D call TRBD1 (6 bases). The germline gives CDR1 WSHSY, CDR2 SAAADI. The germline V and J ends were trimmed by 6 bases and 3 bases, with 11 bases remaining between them. The CDR3 contains 13 residues. In nucleotides, the CDR3 is TGCGCCAGCAGAGCACAGGGTTACACTGAAGCTTTCTTT. Translated: CASRAQGYTEAFF.

The chain has TRBV24-1 and TRBJ1-4, with TRBD1 identical over 8 bases. J was trimmed by 8 bases and V by 4 bases; bases with no gene match: 11. In germline, CDR1 is KGHDR, CDR2 SFDVKD. The CDR3 extends over 16 amino acids. The CDR3, as DNA: TGTGCCACCAGTGACCCCGATCCGGGACAGGAGGAAAAACTGTTTTTT. Translating it yields CATSDPDPGQEEKLFF.

The chain couples TRBV4-2 to TRBJ1-1, with D possibly matching TRBD1 (5 bases). V was clipped by 5 bases and J by 5 bases, with 15 bases between them. CDR1 LGHNA and CDR2 YNFKEQ come from the germline V gene. The CDR3 is 14 residues long. The CDR3 nucleotides read TGTGCCAGCAGCTACCCCAGTCGGGGGACTGAAGCTTTCTTT. Its translation: CASSYPSRGTEAFF.

The chain uses TRBV3-1 (or the pseudogene TRBV3-2) and TRBJ2-4, with 8 bases aligning to TRBD2. The CDR3 loop spans 15 amino acids. The V and J ends lost 3 bases and 8 bases, in that order; junction bases with no gene match: 9. Germline CDR1 LGHDT, CDR2 YNNKEL (reference sequence). The CDR3 loop reads CASSHVAGSLYIQYF. In nucleotides, the CDR3 is TGTGCCAGCAGCCATGTAGCGGGGAGTTTGTACATTCAGTACTTC.

This sequence joins TRBV30 and TRBJ1-1, with D possibly TRBD1 on 6 matching bases. Trimming shortened V by 5 bases and J by 4 bases, and 14 bases separated the two germline ends. In germline, CDR1 is GTSNPN, CDR2 SVGIG (reference sequence). CDR3 length: 13 amino acids. In DNA, the CDR3 is TGTGCCTGGGCCAAACAGGGCGGCACTGAAGCTTTCTTT. Encoded protein: CAWAKQGGTEAFF.

The chain combines TRBV11-3 with TRBJ1-2, with 10 nucleotides matching TRBD1. Germline V gene sequence: CDR1 SGHNT, CDR2 YENEEA. J was trimmed by 4 bases and V by 1 base; bases with no gene match: 6. This CDR3 has 16 amino acids. The CDR3 sequence is CASSLAPRTGGYGYTF. The CDR3 DNA is TGTGCCAGCAGCTTAGCCCCTAGGACAGGGGGCTATGGCTACACCTTC.

Details on this clone: One end of the junction does not line up with germline, which may come from a read error. The V and J genes are TRBV7-7 and TRBJ2-1; TRBD2 matches at 8 bases. CDR3 size: 16 residues. CDR1 SSHAT and CDR2 FNYEAQ come from the germline V gene (reference sequence). The CDR3 here is CASSLVAGGKYNEQFF. The CDR3 DNA is TGTGCTAGCAGCTTGGTGGCGGGAGGAAAGTACAATGAGCAGTTCTTC.

The V and J genes are TRBV7-2 and TRBJ1-1; no definite D call. Germline V gene lookup returns CDR1 SGHTA and CDR2 FQGNSA. This CDR3 has 14 amino acids. With 2 bases removed from V and 0 bases from J, the gap between germline ends came to 7 bases. CDR3 sequence reads: CASSLNGVNTEAFF. CDR3 DNA: TGTGCCAGCAGCTTAAACGGGGTGAACACTGAAGCTTTCTTT.

The CDR3 loop is CSFLRGLGADTQYF. CDR3 nucleotide sequence: TGCAGCTTCCTCAGGGGGCTTGGGGCAGATACGCAGTATTTT. The chain uses TRBV29-1 and TRBJ2-3, with 8 bases matching TRBD1. The CDR3 extends over 14 amino acids. Looked up from germline, CDR1 is SQVTM and CDR2 is ANQGSEA. V lost 8 bases and J lost 4; bases outside the gene matches: 11.